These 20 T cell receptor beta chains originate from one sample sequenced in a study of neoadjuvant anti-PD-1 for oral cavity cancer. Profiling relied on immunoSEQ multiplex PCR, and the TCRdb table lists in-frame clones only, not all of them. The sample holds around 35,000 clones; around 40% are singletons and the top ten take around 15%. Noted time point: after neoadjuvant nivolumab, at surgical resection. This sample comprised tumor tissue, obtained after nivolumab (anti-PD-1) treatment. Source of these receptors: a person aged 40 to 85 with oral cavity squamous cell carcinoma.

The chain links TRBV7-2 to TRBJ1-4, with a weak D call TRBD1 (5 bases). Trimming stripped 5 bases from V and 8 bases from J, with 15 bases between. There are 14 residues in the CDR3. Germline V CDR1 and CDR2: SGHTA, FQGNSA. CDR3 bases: TGTGCCAGCAGCCTTCCCAGGGTGGGCGAAAAACTGTTTTTT. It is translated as CASSLPRVGEKLFF.

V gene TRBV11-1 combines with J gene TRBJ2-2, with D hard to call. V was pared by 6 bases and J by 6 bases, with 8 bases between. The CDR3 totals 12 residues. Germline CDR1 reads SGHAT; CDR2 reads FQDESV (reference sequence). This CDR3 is CASSVGSGELFF. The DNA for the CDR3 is TGTGCCAGCAGTGTTGGGTCCGGGGAGCTGTTTTTT. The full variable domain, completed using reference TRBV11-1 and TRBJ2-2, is EAEVAQSPRYKITEKSQAVAFWCDPISGHATLYWYRQILGQGPELLVQFQDESVVDDSQLPKDRFSAERLKGVDSTLKIQPAELGDSAMYLCASSVGSGELFFGEGSRLTVL.

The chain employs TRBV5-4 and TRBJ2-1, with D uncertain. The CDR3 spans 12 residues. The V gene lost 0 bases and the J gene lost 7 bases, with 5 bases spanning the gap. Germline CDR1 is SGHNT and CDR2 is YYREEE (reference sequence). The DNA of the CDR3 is TGTGCCAGCAGCTTGGTTTCTAATGAGCAGTTCTTC. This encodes CASSLVSNEQFF.

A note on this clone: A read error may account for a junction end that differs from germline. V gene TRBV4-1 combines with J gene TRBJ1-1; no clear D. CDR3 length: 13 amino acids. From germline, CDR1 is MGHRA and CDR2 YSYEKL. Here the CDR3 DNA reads TGTGCCAGCAGCCAAGCTGGGATCACTGAAGCTTTCTTT. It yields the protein CASSQAGITEAFF.

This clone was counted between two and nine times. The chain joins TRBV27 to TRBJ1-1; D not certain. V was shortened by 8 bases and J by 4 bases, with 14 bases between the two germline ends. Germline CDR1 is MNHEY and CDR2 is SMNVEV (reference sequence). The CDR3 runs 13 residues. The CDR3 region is CASGRAGSTEAFF. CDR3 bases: TGTGCCAGCGGTAGGGCGGGCAGCACTGAAGCTTTCTTT.

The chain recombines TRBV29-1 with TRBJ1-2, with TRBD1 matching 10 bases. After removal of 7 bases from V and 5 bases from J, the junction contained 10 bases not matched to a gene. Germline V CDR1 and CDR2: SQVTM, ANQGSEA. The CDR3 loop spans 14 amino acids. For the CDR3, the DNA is TGCAGCGCCCGGGGAGGGACAGGGGAATATGGCTACACCTTC. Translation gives CSARGGTGEYGYTF. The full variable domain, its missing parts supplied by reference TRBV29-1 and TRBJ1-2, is SAVISQKPSRDICQRGTSLTIQCQVDSQVTMMFWYRQQPGQSLTLIATANQGSEATYESGFVIDKFPISRPNLTFSTLTVSNMSPEDSSIYLCSARGGTGEYGYTFGSGTRLTVV.

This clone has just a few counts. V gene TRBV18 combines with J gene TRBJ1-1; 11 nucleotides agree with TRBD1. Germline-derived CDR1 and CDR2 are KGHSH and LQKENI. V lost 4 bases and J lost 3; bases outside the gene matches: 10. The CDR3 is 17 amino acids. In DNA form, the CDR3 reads TGTGCCAGCTCACTATCTCTTGGACAGGGGGCGGACACTGAAGCTTTCTTT. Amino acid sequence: CASSLSLGQGADTEAFF.

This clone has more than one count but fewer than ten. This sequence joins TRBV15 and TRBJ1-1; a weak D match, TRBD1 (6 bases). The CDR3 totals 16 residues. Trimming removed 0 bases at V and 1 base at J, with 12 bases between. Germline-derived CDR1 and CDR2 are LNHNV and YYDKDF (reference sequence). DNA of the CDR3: TGTGCCACCAGCAGAGATGCGGGGACACCGAACACTGAAGCTTTCTTT. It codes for CATSRDAGTPNTEAFF.

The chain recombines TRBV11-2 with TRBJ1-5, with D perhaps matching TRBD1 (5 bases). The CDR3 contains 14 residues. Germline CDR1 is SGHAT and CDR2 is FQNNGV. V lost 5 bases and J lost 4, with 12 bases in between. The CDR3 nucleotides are TGTGCCAGCAGCCTAGGGACCGCAAATCAGCCCCAGCATTTT. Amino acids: CASSLGTANQPQHF.

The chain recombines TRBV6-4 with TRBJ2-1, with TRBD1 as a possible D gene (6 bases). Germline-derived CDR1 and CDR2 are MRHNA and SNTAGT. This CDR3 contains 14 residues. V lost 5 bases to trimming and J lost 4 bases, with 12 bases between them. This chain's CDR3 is CASSPQGGYNEQFF. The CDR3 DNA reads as TGTGCCAGCAGTCCACAGGGCGGATACAATGAGCAGTTCTTC.

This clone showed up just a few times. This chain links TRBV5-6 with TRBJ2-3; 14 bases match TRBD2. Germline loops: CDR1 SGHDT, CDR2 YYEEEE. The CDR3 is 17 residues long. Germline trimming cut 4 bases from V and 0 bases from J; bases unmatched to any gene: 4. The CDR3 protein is CASSRTSGGHSTDTQYF. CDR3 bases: TGTGCCAGCAGCCGGACTAGCGGGGGGCATAGCACAGATACGCAGTATTTT.

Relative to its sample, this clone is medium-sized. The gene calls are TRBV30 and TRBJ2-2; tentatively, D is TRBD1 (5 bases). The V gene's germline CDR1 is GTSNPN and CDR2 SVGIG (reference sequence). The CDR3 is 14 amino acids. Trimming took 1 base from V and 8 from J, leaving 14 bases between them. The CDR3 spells CAWSARAARGELFF. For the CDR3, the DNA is TGTGCCTGGAGTGCCAGGGCGGCGAGAGGGGAGCTGTTTTTT. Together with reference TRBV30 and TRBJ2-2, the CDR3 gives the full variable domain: SQTIHQWPATLVQPVGSPLSLECTVEGTSNPNLYWYRQAAGRGLQLLFYSVGIGQISSEVPQNLSASRPQDRQFILSSKKLLLSDSGFYLCAWSARAARGELFFGEGSRLTVL.

This chain's CDR3 is CAWSVGDRVQPQHF. DNA of the CDR3: TGTGCCTGGAGTGTCGGAGACAGGGTTCAGCCCCAGCATTTT. The chain has TRBV30 and TRBJ1-5; TRBD1 matches 7 bases. The V gene's germline CDR1 is GTSNPN and CDR2 SVGIG (reference sequence). Trimming removed 0 bases from V and 6 bases from J; junction bases left unmatched: 5. The CDR3 is made up of 14 amino acids.

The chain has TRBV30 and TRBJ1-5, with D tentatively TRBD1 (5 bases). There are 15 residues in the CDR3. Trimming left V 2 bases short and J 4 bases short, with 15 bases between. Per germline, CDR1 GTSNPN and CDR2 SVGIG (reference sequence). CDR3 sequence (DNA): TGTGCCTGGAGTCAGGGATCCACAGCAAATCAGCCCCAGCATTTT. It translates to CAWSQGSTANQPQHF. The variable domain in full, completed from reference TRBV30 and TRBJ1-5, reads SQTIHQWPATLVQPVGSPLSLECTVEGTSNPNLYWYRQAAGRGLQLLFYSVGIGQISSEVPQNLSASRPQDRQFILSSKKLLLSDSGFYLCAWSQGSTANQPQHFGDGTRLSIL.

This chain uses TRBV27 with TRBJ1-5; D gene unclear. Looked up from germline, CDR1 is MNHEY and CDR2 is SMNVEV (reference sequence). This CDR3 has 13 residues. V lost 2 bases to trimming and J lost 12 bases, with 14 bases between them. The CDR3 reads CASSLTGRDNQHF. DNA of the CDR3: TGTGCCAGCAGTTTAACGGGGAGAGACAACCAGCATTTT.

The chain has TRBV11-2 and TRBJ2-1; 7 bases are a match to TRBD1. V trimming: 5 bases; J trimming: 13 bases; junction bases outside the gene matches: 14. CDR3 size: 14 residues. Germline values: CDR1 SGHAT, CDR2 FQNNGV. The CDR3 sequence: CASSPNTGQQQQFF. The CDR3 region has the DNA TGTGCCAGCAGCCCCAACACGGGACAGCAACAACAGTTCTTC.

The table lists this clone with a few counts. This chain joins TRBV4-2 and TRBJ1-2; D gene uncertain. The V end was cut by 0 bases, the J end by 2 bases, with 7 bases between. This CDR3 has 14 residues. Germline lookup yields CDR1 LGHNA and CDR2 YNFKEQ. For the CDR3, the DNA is TGTGCCAGCAGCCAAGATTTACAGAACTATGGCTACACCTTC. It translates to CASSQDLQNYGYTF.

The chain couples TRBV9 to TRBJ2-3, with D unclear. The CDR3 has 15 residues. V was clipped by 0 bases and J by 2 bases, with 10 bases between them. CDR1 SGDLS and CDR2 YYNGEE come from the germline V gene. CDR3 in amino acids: CASSVVPAPTDTQYF. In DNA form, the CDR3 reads TGTGCCAGCAGCGTAGTCCCAGCGCCCACAGATACGCAGTATTTT.

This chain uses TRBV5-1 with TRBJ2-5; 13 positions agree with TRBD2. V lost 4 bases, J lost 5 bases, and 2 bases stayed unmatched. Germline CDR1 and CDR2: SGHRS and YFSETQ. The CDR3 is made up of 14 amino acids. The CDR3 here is CASSGLAGEETQYF. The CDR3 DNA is TGCGCCAGCAGCGGACTAGCGGGAGAGGAGACCCAGTACTTC.

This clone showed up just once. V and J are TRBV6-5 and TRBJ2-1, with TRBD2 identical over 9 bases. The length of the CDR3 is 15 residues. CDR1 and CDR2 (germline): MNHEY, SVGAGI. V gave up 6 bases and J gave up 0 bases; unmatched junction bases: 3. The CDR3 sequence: CASSERGVSYNEQFF. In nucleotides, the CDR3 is TGTGCCAGCAGCGAGCGGGGGGTCTCCTACAATGAGCAGTTCTTC.